These 31 T cell receptor beta chains were all obtained from the same sample, sequenced in a study of T cell responses to AZD1222 COVID-19 vaccine. The data were produced by immunoSEQ multiplex PCR, yet TCRdb's version contains in-frame clones alone and is incomplete. The sample carries roughly 98,000 clones, roughly nine tenths recorded once. Sequences were derived from peripheral blood, sampled on day 0 of AZD1222 vaccination. The receptor source for this set is an adult in good health.

The chain carries TRBV7-9 and TRBJ2-1, with TRBD2 matching over 14 bases. The CDR3 is 15 amino acids. The V gene's germline CDR1 is SEHNR and CDR2 FQNEAQ (reference sequence). The V segment lost 5 bases and the J segment 9 bases; nucleotides outside the gene matches: 6. CDR3 DNA sequence: TGTGCCAGCAGCGCGGGACTAGCGGGGGTGAGTGAGCAGTTCTTC. This codes for CASSAGLAGVSEQFF.

V gene TRBV9 combines with J gene TRBJ1-1, with D unclear. Germline V CDR1 and CDR2: SGDLS, YYNGEE. The CDR3 is 14 amino acids. V lost 1 base to trimming and J lost 0 bases, with 7 bases between them. The CDR3 DNA reads TGTGCCAGCAGCGTAATAGAAATGAACACTGAAGCTTTCTTT. Translating it yields CASSVIEMNTEAFF.

The chain is built from TRBV5-1 and TRBJ2-2, with D perhaps TRBD1 (5 bases). Germline lookup yields CDR1 SGHRS and CDR2 YFSETQ. V lost 1 base and J lost 5, with 9 bases in between. The CDR3 length is 14 residues. The CDR3 sequence: CASSLTDRTGELFF. The CDR3 DNA follows: TGCGCCAGCAGCTTGACCGACAGAACCGGGGAGCTGTTTTTT.

The V and J genes are TRBV7-2 and TRBJ1-4; D remains ambiguous. The germline V gene encodes CDR1 SGHTA and CDR2 FQGNSA. CDR3 length equals 12 residues. V lost 5 bases, J lost 8 bases, and 9 bases lay in between. CDR3 loop: CASSRVGEKLFF. In nucleotides, the CDR3 is TGTGCCAGCAGCCGGGTTGGGGAAAAACTGTTTTTT. Based on the CDR3 plus reference TRBV7-2 and TRBJ1-4, the full variable domain is GAGVSQSPSNKVTEKGKDVELRCDPISGHTALYWYRQSLGQGLEFLIYFQGNSAPDKSGLPSDRFSAERTGGSVSTLTIQRTQQEDSAVYLCASSRVGEKLFFGSGTQLSVL.

The rearrangement joins TRBV9 to TRBJ2-1, with 13 nucleotides matching TRBD2. CDR3 length: 20 amino acids. J was trimmed by 4 bases and V by 2 bases; bases with no gene match: 15. The germline V gene has CDR1 SGDLS and CDR2 YYNGEE. The CDR3 here is CASSVRTSGREGLGYNEQFF. CDR3 DNA sequence: TGTGCCAGCAGCGTGAGGACTAGCGGGAGAGAAGGCTTGGGTTACAATGAGCAGTTCTTC.

This chain links TRBV14 with TRBJ2-2; unclear D gene. Between the trimmed V and J ends, which lost 1 base and 1 base, there was a span of 7 bases. Germline V lookup: CDR1 SGHDN, CDR2 FVKESK. CDR3 size: 15 residues. CDR3 bases: TGTGCCAGCAGCCAAGTCATGGAGAACACCGGGGAGCTGTTTTTT. As protein: CASSQVMENTGELFF.

This chain links TRBV14 with TRBJ1-1; no firm D call. The CDR3 covers 16 residues. Germline CDR1 is SGHDN and CDR2 is FVKESK. Trimming shortened V by 0 bases and J by 0 bases, and 11 bases separated the two germline ends. The CDR3 DNA reads as TGTGCCAGCAGCCAAGATCCAAGAAGCATGAACACTGAAGCTTTCTTT. Amino acid sequence: CASSQDPRSMNTEAFF.

The chain employs TRBV6-5 and TRBJ1-4; 7 bases are shared with TRBD1. Germline V gene sequence: CDR1 MNHEY, CDR2 SVGAGI. The CDR3 length is 15 residues. Unmatched junction bases numbered 4, after V lost 6 bases and J lost 0 bases. The CDR3 DNA reads as TGTGCCAGCAGACAACAGGGGACAACTAATGAAAAACTGTTTTTT. This encodes CASRQQGTTNEKLFF.

The V call is TRBV7-9, the J call TRBJ1-6; the D is unclear. V was clipped by 3 bases and J by 8 bases, with 5 bases between them. The CDR3 has 12 amino acids. In germline, CDR1 is SEHNR, CDR2 FQNEAQ (reference sequence). The CDR3 nucleotides read TGTGCCAGCAGCTTTGGGGATTCACCCCTCCACTTT. Protein sequence: CASSFGDSPLHF.

The V call is TRBV4-1, the J call TRBJ1-1; no clear D. The germline V and J ends were trimmed by 2 bases and 4 bases, with 17 bases remaining between them. Germline-derived CDR1 and CDR2 are MGHRA and YSYEKL. This CDR3 has 16 amino acids. The chain's CDR3 is CASSQRLTASGTEAFF. CDR3 nucleotides: TGCGCCAGCAGCCAACGACTGACTGCCTCGGGCACTGAAGCTTTCTTT.

This chain connects TRBV30 to TRBJ2-3, with D perhaps TRBD2 (6 bases). The ends were cut back, 0 bases at V and 5 bases at J, with 15 bases in the middle. There are 15 residues in the CDR3. CDR1 and CDR2 from the germline V gene are GTSNPN and SVGIG (reference sequence). The CDR3 nucleotides are TGTGCCTGGAGTGTGTCTAGCGTAGGAGTAGATACGCAGTATTTT. It is translated as CAWSVSSVGVDTQYF.

This rearrangement joins TRBV9 to TRBJ2-1; possible D gene TRBD1, 6 bases. V lost 0 bases and J 7 bases, leaving 14 bases between the germline ends. The CDR3 is 15 amino acids. CDR1 is SGDLS and CDR2 is YYNGEE in the germline V gene. The CDR3 region is CASSVGQGRWNEQFF. CDR3 sequence (DNA): TGTGCCAGCAGCGTAGGGCAGGGGCGTTGGAATGAGCAGTTCTTC.

This clone was observed once. The chain recombines TRBV6-4 with TRBJ2-7; D may match TRBD1 or TRBD2 (5 bases each). The CDR3 sequence is 16 residues long. CDR1 is MRHNA, CDR2 SNTAGT, per germline. Trimming pared 8 bases from V and 1 base from J, leaving 21 bases between. Here the CDR3 reads CASLLLWGGRSYEQYF. The CDR3 region has the DNA TGTGCCAGCTTACTACTTTGGGGCGGGCGATCCTACGAGCAGTACTTC.

The genes are TRBV5-8 and TRBJ1-2; 10 positions agree with TRBD1. The CDR3 is 13 amino acids. V trimming: 3 bases; J trimming: 6 bases; junction bases outside the gene matches: 2. Per the germline V gene, CDR1 is SGHTS and CDR2 is YDEGEE. The CDR3 reads CASSSGQGNGYTF. CDR3 bases: TGTGCCAGCAGCTCGGGACAGGGGAATGGCTACACCTTC.

The gene calls are TRBV6-1 and TRBJ2-3; 9 bases agree with TRBD2. The germline V gene has CDR1 MNHNS and CDR2 SASEGT. CDR3 size: 13 residues. Trimming cost V 5 bases and J 5 bases; bases outside gene matches: 2. The CDR3 sequence: CASSYSGGDTQYF. For the CDR3, the DNA is TGTGCCAGCAGTTATAGCGGGGGAGATACGCAGTATTTT.

This chain uses TRBV11-2 with TRBJ1-5; possibly TRBD1 for D (6 bases). CDR1 SGHAT and CDR2 FQNNGV come from the germline V gene. CDR3 length equals 16 residues. Trimming took 1 base from V and 1 from J, leaving 11 bases between them. The CDR3 sequence: CASSLGGHLSNQPQHF. In nucleotides, the CDR3 is TGTGCCAGCAGCTTAGGGGGACACTTGAGCAATCAGCCCCAGCATTTT.

This clone came up many times. V usage is TRBV6-4 and J usage is TRBJ2-2; D might be TRBD2 (6 bases). Germline CDR1 MRHNA, CDR2 SNTAGT. With 0 bases removed from V and 4 bases from J, the gap between germline ends came to 9 bases. The CDR3 is 15 residues long. CDR3 nucleotides: TGTGCCAGCAGTGACTCGGAAGCGGGCACCGGGGAGCTGTTTTTT. Encoded protein: CASSDSEAGTGELFF.

V and J are TRBV5-1 and TRBJ2-3; 10 positions agree with TRBD2. V lost 4 bases, J lost 5 bases, and 7 bases stayed unmatched. Per the germline V gene, CDR1 is SGHRS and CDR2 is YFSETQ. The CDR3 spans 15 residues. This CDR3 reads CASSRPSGGLDTQYF. The CDR3, as DNA: TGCGCCAGCAGCCGTCCTAGCGGGGGCTTAGATACGCAGTATTTT.

The table lists this clone with a count of one. The chain couples TRBV5-1 to TRBJ2-1; 9 nucleotides align to TRBD2. The CDR3 loop spans 17 amino acids. Germline V gene sequence: CDR1 SGHRS, CDR2 YFSETQ. The V and J ends lost 4 bases and 7 bases, in that order; junction bases with no gene match: 15. The CDR3: CASSTPSGGPGVNEQFF. The CDR3 DNA is TGCGCCAGCAGCACACCCAGCGGGGGGCCGGGGGTGAATGAGCAGTTCTTC.

This clone was seen a single time. This chain links TRBV5-4 with TRBJ1-6; D gene uncertain. Trimming took off 1 base at V and 7 bases at J, with 15 bases between the two ends. CDR3 length equals 16 residues. The germline gives CDR1 SGHNT, CDR2 YYREEE (reference sequence). Here the CDR3 reads CASSLSSGSLNSPLHF. The CDR3 nucleotides are TGTGCCAGCAGCTTGAGTTCCGGCAGCTTAAATTCACCCCTCCACTTT.

The chain employs TRBV3-1 (or the pseudogene TRBV3-2) and TRBJ1-6; D ambiguous. This CDR3 spans 15 amino acids. The V end was cut by 1 base, the J end by 0 bases, with 4 bases between. CDR1 and CDR2 from the germline V gene are LGHDT and YNNKEL (reference sequence). The CDR3 nucleotides are TGTGCCAGCAGCCAAGTTAGCTCCTATAATTCACCCCTCCACTTT. It is translated as CASSQVSSYNSPLHF.

The chain uses TRBV3-1 (or the pseudogene TRBV3-2) and TRBJ2-7; D not certain. The V end lost 1 base, the J end lost 2 bases, and 12 bases lay between the germline ends. The germline V gene has CDR1 LGHDT and CDR2 YNNKEL (reference sequence). CDR3 length: 15 amino acids. The CDR3 sequence is CASSQVHSVTYEQYF. Here the CDR3 DNA reads TGTGCCAGCAGCCAAGTTCACTCAGTCACCTACGAGCAGTACTTC.

V usage is TRBV27 and J usage is TRBJ2-1, with D possibly TRBD2 on 6 matching bases. The CDR3 runs to 14 residues. Per germline, CDR1 MNHEY and CDR2 SMNVEV (reference sequence). Trimming took off 7 bases at V and 7 bases at J, with 17 bases between the two ends. The CDR3 bases are TGTGCCAGCACTCACCCGGAGGGCCTAAATGAGCAGTTCTTC. Its protein product is CASTHPEGLNEQFF.

The J gene is TRBJ1-1, the V gene TRBV10-3; tentatively, D is TRBD1 (6 bases). Germline V gene lookup returns CDR1 ENHRY and CDR2 SYGVKD. V lost 6 bases, J lost 4 bases, and 18 bases lay in between. The CDR3 spans 15 residues. The CDR3 nucleotides read TGTGCCATCAGCTCCAGCGGGGGGCGAAGCACTGAAGCTTTCTTT. Translated, it gives CAISSSGGRSTEAFF.

The chain has TRBV2 and TRBJ2-1; 8 positions match TRBD1. Trimming cost V 4 bases and J 4 bases; bases outside gene matches: 6. Germline V CDR1 and CDR2: SNHLY, FYNNEI. The CDR3 is 15 amino acids. In DNA, the CDR3 is TGTGCCAGCAGTGTGGACAGGGTCATTTACAATGAGCAGTTCTTC. Protein sequence: CASSVDRVIYNEQFF.

The V and J genes are TRBV19 and TRBJ2-6, with 7 bases fitting TRBD1. Looked up from germline, CDR1 is LNHDA and CDR2 is SQIVND (reference sequence). CDR3 length equals 17 residues. V gave up 4 bases and J gave up 0 bases; unmatched junction bases: 6. The chain's CDR3 is CASSKQGSHSGANVLTF. The DNA of the CDR3 is TGTGCCAGTAGTAAACAGGGGTCCCACTCTGGGGCCAACGTCCTGACTTTC.

The chain links TRBV14 to TRBJ2-3; 9 bases map to TRBD2. V shed 2 bases and J 5 bases; nucleotides not matched to a gene: 8. Germline CDR1 and CDR2: SGHDN and FVKESK. The CDR3 is 16 residues long. CDR3 in amino acids: CASSQLSGGRGDTQYF. The DNA for the CDR3 is TGTGCCAGCAGCCAACTTAGCGGCGGGAGGGGAGATACGCAGTATTTT.

This clone was observed a few times. The chain employs TRBV9 and TRBJ1-2; TRBD1 is a possible D gene (5 bases). The CDR3 is 15 residues long. Trimming took off 6 bases at V and 0 bases at J, with 15 bases between the two ends. CDR1 and CDR2 from the germline V gene are SGDLS and YYNGEE. The CDR3 DNA sequence: TGTGCCAGCACCGGATTCGACAGCGCTAACTATGGCTACACCTTC. As protein: CASTGFDSANYGYTF.

The chain recombines TRBV5-1 with TRBJ1-4; 10 bases are shared with TRBD1. The junction had 12 bases not matched to a gene; V was cut back by 3 bases and J by 7 bases. Germline V gives CDR1 SGHRS, CDR2 YFSETQ. The CDR3 extends over 17 amino acids. The CDR3 loop is CASSSEGRTGGGEKLFF. For the CDR3, the DNA is TGCGCCAGCAGCTCAGAGGGACGGACAGGGGGAGGTGAAAAACTGTTTTTT.

The rearrangement links TRBV28 to TRBJ1-5; the match to TRBD1 covers 11 bases. Trimming removed 5 bases from V and 3 bases from J; junction bases left unmatched: 6. The CDR3 has 16 residues. Germline CDR1 MDHEN, CDR2 SYDVKM. The CDR3 DNA follows: TGTGCCAGCAGTAGCCGGGACAGGGGGAACAATCAGCCCCAGCATTTT. Protein: CASSSRDRGNNQPQHF.

The chain links TRBV11-2 to TRBJ1-6; D unclear. CDR3 length equals 16 residues. Germline V gene sequence: CDR1 SGHAT, CDR2 FQNNGV. Trimming left V 3 bases short and J 7 bases short, with 16 bases between. CDR3 protein: CASSFLGPSRNSPLHF. The CDR3 nucleotides read TGTGCCAGCAGCTTCTTAGGGCCCTCGCGGAATTCACCCCTCCACTTT.